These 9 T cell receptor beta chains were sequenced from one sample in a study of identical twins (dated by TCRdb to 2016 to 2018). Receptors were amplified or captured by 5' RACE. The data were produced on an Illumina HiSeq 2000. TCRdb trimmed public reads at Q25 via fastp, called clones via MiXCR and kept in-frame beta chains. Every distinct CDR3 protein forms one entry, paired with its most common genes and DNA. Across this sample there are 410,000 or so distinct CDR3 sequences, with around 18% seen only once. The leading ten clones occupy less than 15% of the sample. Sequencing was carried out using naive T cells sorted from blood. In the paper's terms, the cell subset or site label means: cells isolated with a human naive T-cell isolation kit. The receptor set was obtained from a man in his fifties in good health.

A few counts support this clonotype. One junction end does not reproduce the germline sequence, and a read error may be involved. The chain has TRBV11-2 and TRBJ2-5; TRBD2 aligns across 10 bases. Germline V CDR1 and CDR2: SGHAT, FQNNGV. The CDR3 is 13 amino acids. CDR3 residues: CASSLRLAGVPHF. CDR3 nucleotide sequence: TGTGCCAGCAGCCTCCGTCTAGCGGGGGTACCCCACTTC.

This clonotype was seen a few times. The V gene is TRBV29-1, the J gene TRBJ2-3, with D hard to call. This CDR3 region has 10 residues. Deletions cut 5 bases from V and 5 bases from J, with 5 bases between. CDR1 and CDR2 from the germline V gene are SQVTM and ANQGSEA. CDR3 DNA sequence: TGCAGCGTTCCCGGAGATACGCAGTATTTT. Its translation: CSVPGDTQYF.

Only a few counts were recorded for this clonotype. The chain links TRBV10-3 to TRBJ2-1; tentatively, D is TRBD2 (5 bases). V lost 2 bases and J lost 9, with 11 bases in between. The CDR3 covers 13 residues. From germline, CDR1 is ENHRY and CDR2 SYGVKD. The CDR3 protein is CAISEGGGAEQFF. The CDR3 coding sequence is TGTGCCATCAGTGAGGGAGGTGGAGCTGAGCAGTTCTTC.

The CDR3 DNA is TGCGCCAGCAGCCAAGATTTGGGCAGTTCCTACGAGCAGTACTTC. It yields the protein CASSQDLGSSYEQYF. This chain links TRBV4-3 with TRBJ2-7; D is ambiguous. Trimming cost V 0 bases and J 1 base, with 10 bases left between them. Germline loops: CDR1 LGHNA, CDR2 YSLEER. The CDR3 extends over 15 amino acids.

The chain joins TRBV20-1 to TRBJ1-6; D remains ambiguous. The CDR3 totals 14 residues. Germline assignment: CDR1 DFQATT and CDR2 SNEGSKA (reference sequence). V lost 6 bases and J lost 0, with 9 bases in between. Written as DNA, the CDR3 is TGCAGTGCGACCCGTAGCTCCTATAATTCACCCCTCCACTTT. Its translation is CSATRSSYNSPLHF.

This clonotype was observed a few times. The CDR3, as DNA: TGTGCCAGCAGATGGACAGTAAACACCGGGGAGCTGTTTTTT. This translates into CASRWTVNTGELFF. This chain connects TRBV11-2 to TRBJ2-2; D possibly corresponds to TRBD1 (6 bases). The CDR3 has 14 amino acids. Germline V gene sequence: CDR1 SGHAT, CDR2 FQNNGV. The V end lost 6 bases, the J end lost 2 bases, and 10 bases lay between the germline ends. The full variable domain, its missing parts supplied by reference TRBV11-2 and TRBJ2-2, is EAGVAQSPRYKIIEKRQSVAFWCNPISGHATLYWYQQILGQGPKLLIQFQNNGVVDDSQLPKDRFSAERLKGVDSTLKIQPAKLEDSAVYLCASRWTVNTGELFFGEGSRLTVL.

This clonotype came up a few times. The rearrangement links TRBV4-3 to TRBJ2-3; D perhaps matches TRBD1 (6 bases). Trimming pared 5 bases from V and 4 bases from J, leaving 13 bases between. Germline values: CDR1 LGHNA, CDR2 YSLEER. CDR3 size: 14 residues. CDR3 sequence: CASSIDRLADTQYF. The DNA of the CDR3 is TGCGCCAGCAGCATAGACAGGTTGGCAGATACGCAGTATTTT.

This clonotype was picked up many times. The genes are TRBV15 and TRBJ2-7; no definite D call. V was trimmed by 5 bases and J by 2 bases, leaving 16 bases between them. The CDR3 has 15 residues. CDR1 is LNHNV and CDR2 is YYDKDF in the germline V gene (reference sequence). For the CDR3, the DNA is TGTGCCACCAGCTTACTTCGCGGCCCTACCTACGAGCAGTACTTC. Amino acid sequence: CATSLLRGPTYEQYF.

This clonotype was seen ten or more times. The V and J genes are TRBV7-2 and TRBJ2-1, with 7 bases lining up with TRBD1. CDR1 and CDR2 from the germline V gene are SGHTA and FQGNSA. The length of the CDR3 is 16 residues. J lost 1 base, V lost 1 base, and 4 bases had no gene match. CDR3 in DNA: TGTGCCAGCAGCTTAGAAGGGGGCCGTTCCTACAATGAGCAGTTCTTC. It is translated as CASSLEGGRSYNEQFF.